The present T cell receptor (beta chain) was sequenced within a study of Ad26.COV2.S vaccination and SARS-CoV-2 variants. Study results and caveats: Reported findings describe substantial breadth in spike-specific CD8+ and CD4+ T cell responses following vaccination.

Treatment of the sample: around 19 received Ad26.COV2.S at low or high dose, single or two shots; roughly 5 received placebo; per-sample allocation not given. Sampling happened 63 days after the first vaccine or placebo injection. The CDR3 is made up of 13 amino acids. Germline lookup yields CDR1 SGHNT and CDR2 YENEEA. With 5 bases clipped from V and 7 bases from J, the junction kept 7 bases outside the gene matches. As regards this clone: The antigen remains unidentified.

Profiled with immunoSEQ multiplex PCR; TCRdb holds only in-frame clones, not every one. The data contain 350,000 to 500,000 clones, 88% of them singletons. The chain links TRBV11-3 to TRBJ1-2, with 7 bases that match TRBD1. The sequence derives from a person aged 18-60 years who received the Ad26.COV2.S COVID-19 vaccine or a placebo. The source material was peripheral blood, sampled in a trial of Ad26.COV2.S vaccine versus placebo. CDR3 amino acids: CASSRQGGVGYTF. CDR3 bases: TGTGCCAGCAGCCGCCAGGGGGGTGTTGGCTACACCTTC.